Given below is one T cell receptor (beta chain) in context. Its antigen is unidentified. TCRdb itself ran the RT-PCR reads through MiXCR, one entry per CDR3 protein. Altogether about 780,000 distinct CDR3 sequences are present, approximately 17% being singletons, with the ten largest covering 11%. This specimen belongs to a study of response to subunit inactivated influenza vaccine. Study-wide findings and caveats: There was a suggestion from the authors that each seasonal influenza vaccination recruits few new T cells.

This CDR3 has 15 amino acids. V was clipped by 0 bases and J by 8 bases, with 15 bases between them. The germline gives CDR1 SGHRS, CDR2 YFSETQ. The sample was PBMCs from blood, taken less than 6 days after vaccination. The chain couples TRBV5-1 to TRBJ2-1; a possible D gene is TRBD2 (6 bases). The TCR originated in a man over 45 who received an inactivated influenza vaccine. The CDR3 DNA sequence: TGCGCCAGCAGCTTGGCCGGGGTCGGGAGCTATGAGCAGTTCTTC. Protein product: CASSLAGVGSYEQFF.